Listed here is a single TCR beta chain. Its antigen is as yet unknown. Trimming cost V 2 bases and J 5 bases, with 11 bases left between them. The germline V gene encodes CDR1 SGDLS and CDR2 YYNGEE. This CDR3 contains 13 residues. This table comes from immunoSEQ multiplex PCR, and its TCRdb copy is limited to in-frame clones, with some not included. The sample contains over 75,000 clones, about nine tenths of which appear only once. The sample comes from a study of identifying expanded T cells in peripheral blood. Study outcomes and limitations: Clone count variance between roughly 2-week samples rose with total template count. Technical replicates showed around 1.1 changed clones; around two weeks 15 to 20; four weeks 19.

Healthy donors had no documented immune events, such as infections, while sampled. The receptor comes from a person between 18 and 75 years old in good health. V and J are TRBV9 and TRBJ2-7, with a tentative D call TRBD1 (5 bases). The sample taken for sequencing was blood. CDR3 residues: CASSVQGSHEQYF. CDR3 sequence (DNA): TGTGCCAGCAGCGTCCAGGGTTCCCACGAGCAGTACTTC.